A single sample gave rise to the 10 T cell receptor beta chains below, sequenced in a study of cytomegalovirus exposure and HLA in healthy donors. PCR involved 60 Vbeta and 13 Jbeta primers. Clones were read by immunoSEQ multiplex PCR, and TCRdb kept only the in-frame ones, dropping some. Found here are roughly 120,000 clones, approximately 15% of them singletons; the top ten hold 1.5% to 2%. Sample: PBMCs. These receptor sequences come from a young woman in good health and CMV-seronegative.

This clone was counted only a few times. The chain links TRBV6-5 to TRBJ1-2; 9 bases agree with TRBD1. The CDR3 totals 15 residues. V was pared by 6 bases and J by 4 bases, with 9 bases of the junction left unmatched. Per germline, CDR1 MNHEY and CDR2 SVGAGI. CDR3 region: CASSRVRDRVYGYTF. For the CDR3, the DNA is TGTGCCAGCAGCCGAGTGAGGGACAGGGTCTATGGCTACACCTTC.

This chain uses TRBV2 with TRBJ2-7, with 8 bases fitting TRBD1. The CDR3 extends over 14 amino acids. V shed 8 bases, J shed 3 bases, and the junction held 9 bases outside the gene matches. CDR1 SNHLY and CDR2 FYNNEI come from the germline V gene. The CDR3 sequence: CASDRTGPIYEQYF. The DNA of the CDR3 is TGTGCCAGCGATAGGACAGGGCCCATCTACGAGCAGTACTTC.

This chain uses TRBV7-9 with TRBJ2-3, with TRBD2 identical over 14 bases. The CDR3 has 18 residues. Germline V gene lookup returns CDR1 SEHNR and CDR2 FQNEAQ (reference sequence). The V gene end was trimmed by 5 bases and the J gene end by 7 bases; junction bases not matched to a gene: 14. CDR3 DNA: TGTGCCAGCAGCCGGCGTCCCGGGACTAGCGGGGGCCTCAATACGCAGTATTTT. This sequence encodes CASSRRPGTSGGLNTQYF.

In its sample, this clone was seen a few times. In DNA, the CDR3 is TGCGCCAGCAGCCGCCCGGGGGCGGGAGGGTTCGACGAGCAGTACTTC. Amino acids: CASSRPGAGGFDEQYF. The V gene is TRBV4-1, the J gene TRBJ2-7, with TRBD2 matching 9 bases. CDR1 and CDR2 from the germline V gene are MGHRA and YSYEKL. The CDR3 has 16 residues. J lost 5 bases, V lost 4 bases, and 12 bases had no gene match.

CDR3 in DNA: TGTGCCTGGAGTGTACTCCCCAGACTAGCGGGAGTTATAGAGGATGAGCAGTTCTTC. Translating it yields CAWSVLPRLAGVIEDEQFF. This chain uses TRBV30 with TRBJ2-1; TRBD2 agrees at 12 bases. The CDR3 sequence is 19 residues long. The germline gives CDR1 GTSNPN, CDR2 SVGIG (reference sequence). V was pared by 0 bases and J by 8 bases, with 17 bases of the junction left unmatched.

This clone was seen a few times. This chain links TRBV29-1 with TRBJ2-1; 7 nucleotides line up with TRBD1. CDR1 is SQVTM, CDR2 ANQGSEA, per germline. This CDR3 is 19 amino acids long. The ends lost 2 bases at V and 7 bases at J; junction bases unmatched: 23. CDR3 protein: CSVEPRQGQLGALRNEQFF. The CDR3, as DNA: TGCAGCGTTGAACCGCGACAGGGTCAACTAGGGGCATTAAGGAATGAGCAGTTCTTC.

The chain links TRBV29-1 to TRBJ2-2; tentatively, D is TRBD2 (7 bases). Trimming shortened V by 7 bases and J by 0 bases, and 15 bases separated the two germline ends. The CDR3 runs to 15 residues. The germline CDR1 and CDR2 sequences are SQVTM and ANQGSEA. CDR3 nucleotide sequence: TGCAGCGCCCGAGGGGGGGCCTCGAACACCGGGGAGCTGTTTTTT. Amino acids: CSARGGASNTGELFF.

The chain carries TRBV11-2 and TRBJ2-1; 12 nucleotides align to TRBD2. This CDR3 has 16 residues. The V gene's germline CDR1 is SGHAT and CDR2 FQNNGV. With V trimmed by 1 base and J by 7 bases, 5 bases remained unmatched. The CDR3 sequence: CASSLGLAGGPNEQFF. CDR3 in DNA: TGTGCCAGCAGCTTAGGGCTAGCGGGGGGGCCTAATGAGCAGTTCTTC.

In regard to this clone: In the same sample, other DNA sequences code for this CDR3. This chain joins TRBV19 and TRBJ1-1; TRBD1 is a possible D gene (5 bases). Trimming stripped 5 bases from V and 1 base from J, with 8 bases between. From germline, CDR1 is LNHDA and CDR2 SQIVND (reference sequence). This CDR3 is built from 13 residues. DNA of the CDR3: TGTGCCAGTAGTCATCAGGGGAACACTGAAGCTTTCTTT. Protein sequence: CASSHQGNTEAFF.

The CDR3, as DNA: TGTGCCAGCAGTTTATTCCCGGGATCCGTCCCCTACGAGCAGTACTTC. Translation gives CASSLFPGSVPYEQYF. V and J are TRBV28 and TRBJ2-7, with a tentative D call TRBD2 (5 bases). Deletions cut 1 base from V and 2 bases from J, with 15 bases between. The CDR3 loop spans 16 amino acids. Germline CDR1 and CDR2: MDHEN and SYDVKM.